A selection of T cell receptor beta chains follows, all from one sample in a study of OX40 agonist ivuxolimab in advanced cancers. Repertoires were generated with immunoSEQ multiplex PCR, while TCRdb's copy carries only in-frame clones and drops some. The sample yields some 74,000 clones, around 89% seen once. The input for sequencing was CD4+ or CD8+ T cells sorted from blood, taken in a trial of the OX40 agonist ivuxolimab. The receptors originated from an adult with an advanced solid tumor such as melanoma, head and neck, liver or kidney cancer. The CDR3 runs from the conserved cysteine through the conserved F or W. A D gene is named only where the DNA matches it firmly. Some rows mark clone size as missing; the rest say once, few, many or name a class of expanded clone.

D,J,V,size,DNA,CDR3
-,TRBJ2-7,TRBV27,-,TGTGCCAGCAGTTTATCCGCAGGGATCCCCTACGAGCAGTACTTC,CASSLSAGIPYEQYF
TRBD1,TRBJ2-7,TRBV27,-,TGTGCCAGCAGTTCCCCAGGGACAGTCTCCTACGAGCAGTACTTC,CASSSPGTVSYEQYF
-,TRBJ2-5,TRBV28,-,TGTGCCAGCAGGCTAGGTAGCGGTGCCCTTAGGACCCAGTACTTC,CASRLGSGALRTQYF
TRBD1,TRBJ1-1,TRBV18,-,TGTGCCAGCTCACCGGGACAGACGAATTCTGAAGCTTTCTTT,CASSPGQTNSEAFF
-,TRBJ1-3,TRBV27,-,TGTGCCAGCAGTTCCAATCCCCGGACCCCTGGAAACACCATATATTTT,CASSSNPRTPGNTIYF
-,TRBJ1-1,TRBV10-2,-,TGCGCCAGCAGTGCTTTGGGGGGGAACACTGAAGCTTTCTTT,CASSALGGNTEAFF
-,TRBJ1-5,TRBV5-1,-,TGCGCCAGCAGCCCAGACGGAGATAGCAATCAGCCCCAGCATTTT,CASSPDGDSNQPQHF
TRBD1,TRBJ2-1,TRBV5-1,-,TGCGCCAGCAGCTCCCCGGGACAGGGGCCCTCCGGGCAGATCTTC,CASSSPGQGPSGQIF
-,TRBJ1-3,TRBV19,-,TGTGCCAGTAGTATACGACACCCTACAAGCTCTGGAAACACCATATATTTT,CASSIRHPTSSGNTIYF
-,TRBJ2-7,TRBV5-1,-,TGCGCCAGCAGCTCGGGCAGGTATAACGAGCAGTACTTC,CASSSGRYNEQYF
TRBD2,TRBJ2-7,TRBV27,-,TGTGCCAGCAGGCGAGCGGGAGGGAGGGACGAGCAGTACTTC,CASRRAGGRDEQYF
TRBD1,TRBJ1-2,TRBV2,-,TGTGCCAGCAGCCCTGTTCGGACAGGCGGCTACACCTTC,CASSPVRTGGYTF
-,TRBJ2-3,TRBV7-2,-,TGTGCCAGCAGCTTAAAACAGATGGGCACAGATACGCAGTATTTT,CASSLKQMGTDTQYF
-,TRBJ2-3,TRBV19,-,TGTGCCAGTAGTACCCAACAGGTCCTGGATACGCAGTATTTT,CASSTQQVLDTQYF
-,TRBJ2-2,TRBV7-8,medium-sized,TGTGCCAGCAGCTCCGATAGGCGCGGGGAGCTGTTTTTT,CASSSDRRGELFF
TRBD1,TRBJ1-5,TRBV5-6,-,TGTGCCAGCAGCCCCGGGACAGGGGGCGGTCAGCCCCAGCATTTT,CASSPGTGGGQPQHF
TRBD1,TRBJ2-7,TRBV7-3,-,TGTGCCAGCAGCTTAACGGGACAGGGGGCGAGCGAGCAGTACTTC,CASSLTGQGASEQYF
-,TRBJ2-7,TRBV6-1,-,TGTGCCAGCAGTGAAGACTCTCGCCTATACACATACGAGCAGTACTTC,CASSEDSRLYTYEQYF
-,TRBJ1-2,TRBV7-2,-,TGTGCCAGCAGCCCCGCCGGGGGTCAGGGAAGCTATGGCTACACCTTC,CASSPAGGQGSYGYTF
TRBD1,TRBJ1-1,TRBV4-1,-,TGCGCCAGCAGCCAAACCGGGACAGCAATGAACACTGAAGCTTTCTTT,CASSQTGTAMNTEAFF
-,TRBJ2-7,TRBV5-1,-,TGCGCCAGCAGCTTGGCCGGGGGTTTCTACGAGCAGTACTTC,CASSLAGGFYEQYF
TRBD2,TRBJ2-2,TRBV19,-,TGTGCCAGTAGACTGACTAGCGGGACTGTCACCGGGGAGCTGTTTTTT,CASRLTSGTVTGELFF
-,TRBJ2-7,TRBV6-5,-,TGTGCCAGCAGTTACGGGGGGACAGCAGTCTACGAGCAGTACTTC,CASSYGGTAVYEQYF
-,TRBJ1-2,TRBV28,-,TGTGCCAGCAGTCCAGAATATGGCTACACCTTC,CASSPEYGYTF
-,TRBJ2-1,TRBV4-2,-,TGTGCCAGCAGCCAAGAAGTAGCGGTCCCTCCCTACAATGAGCAGTTCTTC,CASSQEVAVPPYNEQFF
TRBD2,TRBJ2-1,TRBV14,-,TGTGCCAGCAGCCGGGGGGACGGGACTAGCGGGAAAGCAGTTGAGCAGTTCTTC,CASSRGDGTSGKAVEQFF
-,TRBJ1-5,TRBV19,-,TGTGCCAGTACCCCAAAGGGATCCAATCAGCCCCAGCATTTT,CASTPKGSNQPQHF
TRBD1,TRBJ1-6,TRBV5-4,-,TGTGCCAGCAGCAAACCAACAGGGGAGGCTTCACCCCTCCACTTT,CASSKPTGEASPLHF
TRBD2,TRBJ2-1,TRBV4-1,-,TGCGCCAGCAGCCAGGGGAGACTAGCGGGCTCCTACAATGAGCAGTTCTTC,CASSQGRLAGSYNEQFF
TRBD2,TRBJ2-1,TRBV5-1,-,TGCGCCAGCAGACGACTAGCGGGAGGGTACAATGAGCAGTTCTTC,CASRRLAGGYNEQFF
-,TRBJ2-7,TRBV28,-,TGTGCCAGCAGTTCGTCGGGACGGGAGAGGGCCTACGAGCAGTACTTC,CASSSSGRERAYEQYF
-,TRBJ1-3,TRBV7-3,-,TGTGCCAGCAGCTTGGGGACCTCTGGAAACACCATATATTTT,CASSLGTSGNTIYF
TRBD1,TRBJ2-1,TRBV19,-,TGTGCCAGTAGTATTAGGGGACAGGACTACAATGAGCAGTTCTTC,CASSIRGQDYNEQFF
-,TRBJ1-3,TRBV21-1,-,TGTGCCAGCAGCATGCCGGCTCGTCGAAACACCATATATTTT,CASSMPARRNTIYF
-,TRBJ2-1,TRBV28,-,TGTGCCAGCAGTCCTAGGGCCAATGAGCAGTTCTTC,CASSPRANEQFF
-,TRBJ2-1,TRBV7-3,-,TGTGCCAGCAGCTTAACCCGGGAAAGGGATGAGCAGTTCTTC,CASSLTRERDEQFF
-,TRBJ1-4,TRBV28,few,TGTGCCAGCAGTTTATTTCGCGGGCAGGGTAGGGAGAGTGGAAAACTGTTTTTT,CASSLFRGQGRESGKLFF
TRBD2,TRBJ2-2,TRBV27,-,TGTGCCAGCAGTCGGGGGGATCGGAACACCGGGGAGCTGTTTTTT,CASSRGDRNTGELFF
-,TRBJ2-7,TRBV6-5,-,TGTGCCAGCAGTTACTCGCGGCAGATCTACGAGCAGTACTTC,CASSYSRQIYEQYF
-,TRBJ2-3,TRBV5-1,once,TGCGCCAGCAGCTTCATGAACCCAGATACGCAGTATTTT,CASSFMNPDTQYF
-,TRBJ1-1,TRBV28,few,TGTGCCAGCAGTTTGTGGAGGCAGAACACTGAAGCTTTCTTT,CASSLWRQNTEAFF
-,TRBJ1-1,TRBV11-2,-,TGTGCCAGCAGCCCGCGGGTAGGGGGAGGCACTGAAGCTTTCTTT,CASSPRVGGGTEAFF
-,TRBJ1-6,TRBV5-6,-,TGTGCCAGCAGCTTGGACGTTAATAATTCACCCCTCCACTTT,CASSLDVNNSPLHF
-,TRBJ2-7,TRBV10-3,-,TGTGCCATCAGTGGACACTACGAGCAGTACTTC,CAISGHYEQYF
TRBD1,TRBJ2-7,TRBV9,-,TGTGCCAGCAGCGTAGCTCCAGGGACAGAGTACGAGCAGTACTTC,CASSVAPGTEYEQYF
TRBD2,TRBJ2-1,TRBV5-4,-,TGTGCCAGCAGCTTGGGGACAGGGACTAGCGGGAGCAATGAGCAGTTCTTC,CASSLGTGTSGSNEQFF
-,TRBJ2-2,TRBV27,-,TGTGCCAGCAGTTTATGGGCGGGCACCGGGGAGCTGTTTTTT,CASSLWAGTGELFF
-,TRBJ1-4,TRBV2,-,TGTGCCAGCAGTGAATACCTCGGGGAAAAACTGTTTTTT,CASSEYLGEKLFF
TRBD1,TRBJ1-1,TRBV11-2,-,TGTGCCAGCAGCTTAGTAGGGACAGGGCTTTGGAACACTGAAGCTTTCTTT,CASSLVGTGLWNTEAFF